This T cell receptor (beta chain) was identified in a study of T cell responses to AZD1222 COVID-19 vaccine. General study points: Nearly half of unique spike-specific TCRs reportedly avoided B.1.351 and B.1.1.7 mutated regions. There were repertoire samples only from the period after the peak T cell response. The donor cohort was predominantly white British with a female majority, and clonal diversity may have been underestimated.

Measured with immunoSEQ multiplex PCR; TCRdb has only the in-frame clones, and not every one. Among 99,000 or so clones listed, about 85% were seen once. With regard to this clone: The antigen is not known.

CDR3 length: 15 amino acids. V was trimmed by 6 bases and J by 5 bases, leaving 16 bases between them. CDR1 and CDR2 from the germline V gene are MNHEY and SVGAGI. Sequences were derived from peripheral blood, sampled on day 0 of AZD1222 vaccination. The sequence was collected from an adult in good health. This chain connects TRBV6-5 to TRBJ1-4; tentative D call: TRBD1 (6 bases). This chain's CDR3 is CASSRRQDPNEKLFF. The CDR3, as DNA: TGTGCCAGCAGCCGTAGACAGGACCCCAATGAAAAACTGTTTTTT.